The T cell receptor beta chain described here comes from a study of blood T cell repertoires in COVID-19. Per the germline V gene, CDR1 is GTSNPN and CDR2 is SVGIG (reference sequence). The CDR3 has 17 residues. With 0 bases clipped from V and 4 bases from J, the junction kept 10 bases outside the gene matches. Methods used by the authors: Researchers report that nucleated cell counts were estimated from reference gene primer amplification. Sequencing used immunoSEQ multiplex PCR; TCRdb keeps in-frame clones, though not all of them. The V and J calls and clone size come from that table; D and trimming were worked out from the DNA. This table has roughly 380,000 clones, more than 85% appearing once.

The TCR originated in a woman aged 25 to 45 who had recovered from COVID-19. The chain combines TRBV30 with TRBJ1-1, with 11 bases aligning to TRBD1. Input material: PBMCs or T cells enriched from blood (not recorded which). CDR3 loop: CAWSVGQGAYDGTEAFF. The CDR3 nucleotides read TGTGCCTGGAGTGTAGGACAGGGGGCTTATGATGGCACTGAAGCTTTCTTT. The variable domain in full, with the rest retrieved from reference TRBV30 and TRBJ1-1, is SQTIHQWPATLVQPVGSPLSLECTVEGTSNPNLYWYRQAAGRGLQLLFYSVGIGQISSEVPQNLSASRPQDRQFILSSKKLLLSDSGFYLCAWSVGQGAYDGTEAFFGQGTRLTVV.